The 32 T cell receptor beta chains below all came from one sample that was sequenced in a study of beta chain features in type 1 diabetes. Findings of the study overall: Among all four CD4+ subsets, Type 1 diabetes patients had TCRB CDR3s that were moderately but significantly shorter.

Antigen specificity for these receptors is unknown. Expressed TCRB transcripts were sequenced, since all the RNA that had been isolated was reverse transcribed. Some clones are missing from TCRdb's copy, which holds only in-frame ones; the method was immunoSEQ multiplex PCR. Altogether some 190,000 clones are present, roughly 7.1% being singletons, with the ten largest covering approximately 0.85%. What was sequenced was central memory CD4+ T cells from blood. The receptors were gathered from a woman aged 40-49 years with type 1 diabetes.

The V and J genes are TRBV7-2 and TRBJ2-5; possible D gene TRBD1, 6 bases. CDR1 SGHTA and CDR2 FQGNSA come from the germline V gene. The CDR3 consists of 13 residues. V was trimmed by 5 bases and J by 5 bases, leaving 12 bases between them. The CDR3 coding sequence is TGTGCCAGCAGCAAACAGGGTTCGGAGACCCAGTACTTC. It codes for CASSKQGSETQYF.

This clone has only a few counts. J is TRBJ2-7 and V is TRBV7-2, with TRBD1 matching 9 bases. The CDR3 covers 15 residues. V lost 4 bases, J lost 3 bases, and 7 bases stayed unmatched. Germline V lookup: CDR1 SGHTA, CDR2 FQGNSA. CDR3 loop: CASSSGQGQFYEQYF. In nucleotides, the CDR3 is TGTGCCAGCAGCTCCGGACAGGGGCAGTTCTACGAGCAGTACTTC.

The chain combines TRBV7-3 with TRBJ2-1, with D possibly being TRBD2 (6 bases). Trimming shortened V by 1 base and J by 7 bases, and 14 bases separated the two germline ends. This CDR3 contains 15 residues. Germline V gene sequence: CDR1 SGHTA, CDR2 FQGTGA. For the CDR3, the DNA is TGTGCCAGCAGCTTAAATCCTGCGGGGCTAAATGAGCAGTTCTTC. Translation gives CASSLNPAGLNEQFF.

The V and J genes are TRBV5-4 and TRBJ2-7, with 8 bases aligning to TRBD1. With 7 bases clipped from V and 3 bases from J, the junction kept 6 bases outside the gene matches. This CDR3 spans 13 amino acids. The germline CDR1 and CDR2 sequences are SGHNT and YYREEE (reference sequence). DNA for the CDR3: TGTGCCAGCTCCAGGACAGGGAGCTACGAGCAGTACTTC. It encodes CASSRTGSYEQYF. Full variable domain (remainder filled in from reference TRBV5-4 and TRBJ2-7): ETGVTQSPTHLIKTRGQQVTLRCSSQSGHNTVSWYQQALGQGPQFIFQYYREEENGRGNFPPRFSGLQFPNYSSELNVNALELDDSALYLCASSRTGSYEQYFGPGTRLTVT.

The CDR3 nucleotides are TGTGCCACCAGCAGAGAGGAGGGAGGCAATGAGCAGTTCTTC. This sequence encodes CATSREEGGNEQFF. The gene calls are TRBV15 and TRBJ2-1; D may be TRBD2 (6 bases). CDR1 is LNHNV, CDR2 YYDKDF, per germline (reference sequence). The CDR3 consists of 14 residues. V lost 0 bases and J 6 bases, leaving 9 bases between the germline ends. Together with reference TRBV15 and TRBJ2-1, the CDR3 gives the full variable domain: DAMVIQNPRYQVTQFGKPVTLSCSQTLNHNVMYWYQQKSSQAPKLLFHYYDKDFNNEADTPDNFQSRRPNTSFCFLDIRSPGLGDTAMYLCATSREEGGNEQFFGPGTRLTVL.

The CDR3 loop reads CAWSVHPSTEAFF. In DNA form, the CDR3 reads TGTGCCTGGAGTGTACACCCGTCCACTGAAGCTTTCTTT. This chain links TRBV30 with TRBJ1-1; D not certain. The length of the CDR3 is 13 residues. V was shortened by 0 bases and J by 4 bases, with 9 bases between the two germline ends. Germline-derived CDR1 and CDR2 are GTSNPN and SVGIG (reference sequence). Combining the CDR3 with reference TRBV30 and TRBJ1-1 gives the whole variable domain SQTIHQWPATLVQPVGSPLSLECTVEGTSNPNLYWYRQAAGRGLQLLFYSVGIGQISSEVPQNLSASRPQDRQFILSSKKLLLSDSGFYLCAWSVHPSTEAFFGQGTRLTVV.

This clone occurred a few times. The chain is built from TRBV30 and TRBJ1-2; D is possibly TRBD1 (6 bases). The CDR3 length is 12 residues. Between the trimmed V and J ends, which lost 1 base and 8 bases, there was a span of 11 bases. CDR1 is GTSNPN and CDR2 is SVGIG in the germline V gene (reference sequence). The CDR3 DNA reads as TGTGCCTGGAGTGACAGGGTGCAAGGCTACACCTTC. Residues: CAWSDRVQGYTF.

CDR3 in amino acids: CAISESYSSTDTQYF. For the CDR3, the DNA is TGTGCCATCAGTGAGTCATACAGTAGCACAGATACGCAGTATTTT. The V call is TRBV10-3, the J call TRBJ2-3; no firm D call. The CDR3 has 15 residues. V was clipped by 0 bases and J by 0 bases, with 7 bases between them. Germline V gives CDR1 ENHRY, CDR2 SYGVKD.

In this sample, this clone turned up a few times. Other DNA sequences in this specimen translate into the identical CDR3. This chain links TRBV5-1 with TRBJ2-3; a possible D gene is TRBD2 (6 bases). The germline CDR1 and CDR2 sequences are SGHRS and YFSETQ. The CDR3 is 15 residues long. The germline V and J ends were trimmed by 0 bases and 1 base, with 9 bases remaining between them. The CDR3 loop is CASSLAGDGTDTQYF. As DNA, the CDR3 is TGCGCCAGCAGCTTGGCGGGAGATGGCACAGATACGCAGTATTTT.

This clone was seen a few times. CDR3 in DNA: TGCAGCGTCGGTGACAGGGGCGTTGATGAAGCTTTCTTT. It translates to CSVGDRGVDEAFF. The rearrangement uses TRBV29-1 and TRBJ1-1; 8 bases map to TRBD1. This CDR3 contains 13 residues. Germline-derived CDR1 and CDR2 are SQVTM and ANQGSEA. The trim removed 6 bases at V and 7 bases at J, leaving 10 bases unmatched.

This clone was seen a few times. The chain combines TRBV30 with TRBJ2-7; 8 bases match TRBD1. Germline loops: CDR1 GTSNPN, CDR2 SVGIG (reference sequence). V shed 0 bases, J shed 7 bases, and the junction held 5 bases outside the gene matches. The CDR3 consists of 13 residues. The CDR3 DNA reads as TGTGCCTGGAGTGTACGTGACAGGGGTGAGCAGTACTTC. This sequence encodes CAWSVRDRGEQYF.

This clone was seen at least ten times. The gene calls are TRBV19 and TRBJ2-2; the D gene is possibly TRBD2 (6 bases). The CDR3 runs 15 residues. Germline loops: CDR1 LNHDA, CDR2 SQIVND (reference sequence). V dropped 7 bases and J dropped 3 bases, with 15 bases sitting between them. Written as DNA, the CDR3 is TGTGCCAGTATGTCCCGTGCGGGACACACCGGGGAGCTGTTTTTT. Its translation is CASMSRAGHTGELFF. The full variable domain, completed using reference TRBV19 and TRBJ2-2, is DGGITQSPKYLFRKEGQNVTLSCEQNLNHDAMYWYRQDPGQGLRLIYYSQIVNDFQKGDIAEGYSVSREKKESFPLTVTSAQKNPTAFYLCASMSRAGHTGELFFGEGSRLTVL.

The V gene is TRBV28, the J gene TRBJ1-3, with D uncertain. This CDR3 contains 14 residues. CDR1 and CDR2 (germline): MDHEN, SYDVKM. Between the trimmed V and J ends, which lost 7 bases and 0 bases, there was a span of 10 bases. CDR3 in amino acids: CASKPQNSGNTIYF. For the CDR3, the DNA is TGTGCCAGCAAACCACAGAACTCTGGAAACACCATATATTTT.

Ten or more counts support this clone. This rearrangement joins TRBV7-9 to TRBJ1-5; TRBD1 agrees at 7 bases. CDR3 size: 13 residues. V shed 4 bases, J shed 7 bases, and the junction held 4 bases outside the gene matches. Per the germline V gene, CDR1 is SEHNR and CDR2 is FQNEAQ (reference sequence). CDR3 sequence: CASSSQGKQPQHF. In DNA, the CDR3 is TGTGCCAGCAGCTCACAGGGGAAGCAGCCCCAGCATTTT.

This clone was recorded a few times. This sample also contains other DNA sequences that code for the same CDR3. The V and J genes are TRBV27 and TRBJ1-5; D is undetermined. V was clipped by 8 bases and J by 4 bases, with 9 bases between them. Germline lookup yields CDR1 MNHEY and CDR2 SMNVEV (reference sequence). The CDR3 covers 12 residues. CDR3 nucleotides: TGTGCCAGCTCAGGAGGGAATCAGCCCCAGCATTTT. Translating gives CASSGGNQPQHF.

Only a few counts were recorded for this clone. The V gene is TRBV5-4, the J gene TRBJ2-7, with D perhaps TRBD2 (5 bases). Trimming took 0 bases from V and 7 from J, leaving 11 bases between them. Germline CDR1 is SGHNT and CDR2 is YYREEE (reference sequence). This CDR3 has 13 residues. The CDR3 DNA reads TGTGCCAGCAGCTTGGGTAAGACGGGGGAGCAGTACTTC. It translates to CASSLGKTGEQYF.

This clone was seen only a few times. J is TRBJ1-1 and V is TRBV7-8, with D possibly matching TRBD1 (6 bases). The CDR3 runs 14 residues. V lost 6 bases and J lost 0, with 11 bases in between. The V gene's germline CDR1 is SGHVS and CDR2 FQNEAQ. CDR3 protein: CASSRTVMNTEAFF. The DNA for the CDR3 is TGTGCCAGCAGTCGGACAGTCATGAACACTGAAGCTTTCTTT.

The chain recombines TRBV6-5 with TRBJ2-5; TRBD1 matches 10 bases. V lost 7 bases and J lost 5; bases outside the gene matches: 7. Germline assignment: CDR1 MNHEY and CDR2 SVGAGI. The length of the CDR3 is 14 residues. The CDR3 is CASTPTGGRETQYF. The CDR3 DNA is TGTGCCAGCACCCCGACAGGGGGCAGGGAGACCCAGTACTTC.

The chain uses TRBV21-1 and TRBJ2-5; the table's D gene call, TRBD2, was not cross checked with the DNA. TRBV21-1 is reported as a pseudogene. The CDR3 extends over 15 amino acids. The CDR3 reads CASSNRREGQETQYF. The CDR3 DNA follows: TGTGCCAGCAGCAACCGGCGGGAGGGCCAAGAGACCCAGTACTTC.

This clone has just a few counts. The V and J genes are TRBV6-6 and TRBJ1-5, with D possibly matching TRBD1 (5 bases). The CDR3 has 14 residues. Trimming cost V 0 bases and J 7 bases, with 10 bases left between them. Germline V gene lookup returns CDR1 MNHNY and CDR2 SVGAGI (reference sequence). In DNA, the CDR3 is TGTGCCAGCAGTTACTCGGGGGGAAGCCAGCCCCAGCATTTT. It encodes CASSYSGGSQPQHF.

This clone was counted only a few times. The chain joins TRBV7-2 to TRBJ1-4, with D perhaps matching TRBD1 (6 bases). There are 14 residues in the CDR3. Germline V gene data show CDR1 as SGHTA and CDR2 as FQGNSA. V was clipped by 3 bases and J by 5 bases, with 10 bases between them. CDR3 loop: CASSFNRANEKLFF. The CDR3 nucleotides read TGTGCCAGCAGCTTTAACAGGGCCAATGAAAAACTGTTTTTT. The variable domain in full, completed from reference TRBV7-2 and TRBJ1-4, reads GAGVSQSPSNKVTEKGKDVELRCDPISGHTALYWYRQSLGQGLEFLIYFQGNSAPDKSGLPSDRFSAERTGGSVSTLTIQRTQQEDSAVYLCASSFNRANEKLFFGSGTQLSVL.

In this sample, this clone turned up a few times. The chain employs TRBV28 and TRBJ1-6, with 11 bases matching TRBD1. This CDR3 spans 16 amino acids. Trimming took 5 bases from V and 10 from J; bases not matched to a gene: 10. Germline-derived CDR1 and CDR2 are MDHEN and SYDVKM. The CDR3 DNA reads TGTGCCAGCAGTCGTCCGGACAGGGGGCGATTGTCACCCCTCCACTTT. Protein sequence: CASSRPDRGRLSPLHF. Complete variable domain (other parts from reference TRBV28 and TRBJ1-6): DVKVTQSSRYLVKRTGEKVFLECVQDMDHENMFWYRQDPGLGLRLIYFSYDVKMKEKGDIPEGYSVSREKKERFSLILESASTNQTSMYLCASSRPDRGRLSPLHFGNGTRLTVT.

The table lists this clone with a few counts. This chain links TRBV5-1 with TRBJ2-7; 8 nucleotides match TRBD1. The germline CDR1 and CDR2 sequences are SGHRS and YFSETQ. V lost 4 bases to trimming and J lost 5 bases; unmatched junction nucleotides: 14. The CDR3 is 16 amino acids. CDR3 sequence (DNA): TGCGCCAGCAGCGGGACGACAGGGGTCGCCGGGAACGAGCAGTACTTC. It yields the protein CASSGTTGVAGNEQYF.

Many counts were recorded for this clone. The gene calls are TRBV7-9 and TRBJ2-5; 7 bases match TRBD1. V dropped 5 bases and J dropped 5; count of bases not matched to a gene: 11. The CDR3 is 15 amino acids. Germline V gives CDR1 SEHNR, CDR2 FQNEAQ (reference sequence). The CDR3, as DNA: TGTGCCAGCAGCACACGAGACAGGGTTCGGGAGACCCAGTACTTC. Translation: CASSTRDRVRETQYF.

The rearrangement joins TRBV9 to TRBJ2-3; a weak D match, TRBD2 (5 bases). Trimming stripped 0 bases from V and 5 bases from J, with 10 bases between. Germline loops: CDR1 SGDLS, CDR2 YYNGEE. CDR3 length: 14 residues. The CDR3 nucleotides are TGTGCCAGCAGCGTAGCGGGAAGGCAAGATACGCAGTATTTT. Its protein is CASSVAGRQDTQYF.

This clone was detected a few times. This chain connects TRBV11-2 to TRBJ2-5, with D hard to call. Germline loops: CDR1 SGHAT, CDR2 FQNNGV. V was trimmed by 5 bases and J by 5 bases, leaving 9 bases between them. The CDR3 loop spans 12 amino acids. In DNA, the CDR3 is TGTGCCAGCAGCCCCGAGTGGGAGACCCAGTACTTC. The encoded protein is CASSPEWETQYF.

In this sample, this clone turned up a few times. J is TRBJ1-1 and V is TRBV29-1; maybe TRBD1 (5 bases). The CDR3 is 11 residues long. Germline V gives CDR1 SQVTM, CDR2 ANQGSEA. V lost 3 bases and J lost 8, with 10 bases in between. CDR3 nucleotides: TGCAGCGTTGAGACAGTGGTCGAAGCTTTCTTT. This gives the protein CSVETVVEAFF.

J is TRBJ1-2 and V is TRBV28, with TRBD1 as a possible D gene (6 bases). Germline loops: CDR1 MDHEN, CDR2 SYDVKM. There are 13 residues in the CDR3. The germline V and J ends were trimmed by 5 bases and 8 bases, with 15 bases remaining between them. CDR3 sequence: CASSRTDRSGYTF. CDR3 DNA: TGTGCCAGCAGTCGGACAGACCGTAGCGGCTACACCTTC.

The chain links TRBV7-2 to TRBJ2-1; 7 bases agree with TRBD2. The CDR3 sequence is 15 residues long. V lost 5 bases to trimming and J lost 10 bases; unmatched junction nucleotides: 14. Looked up from germline, CDR1 is SGHTA and CDR2 is FQGNSA. For the CDR3, the DNA is TGTGCCAGCAGCCAGGGAGGGGAGGAGACCGGGGAGCAGTTCTTC. Protein sequence: CASSQGGEETGEQFF.

Only a few counts were recorded for this clone. The chain employs TRBV9 and TRBJ1-2, with 8 bases lining up with TRBD1. This CDR3 contains 16 residues. Germline CDR1 is SGDLS and CDR2 is YYNGEE. The V segment lost 0 bases and the J segment 6 bases; nucleotides outside the gene matches: 10. For the CDR3, the DNA is TGTGCCAGCAGCGTAGCAGGGACAGGCCTCTTGCATGGCTACACCTTC. Translating it yields CASSVAGTGLLHGYTF.

This clone was detected only a few times. The V call is TRBV9, the J call TRBJ1-4, with 7 bases lining up with TRBD1. V gave up 5 bases and J gave up 0 bases; unmatched junction bases: 13. There are 18 residues in the CDR3. CDR1 and CDR2 from the germline V gene are SGDLS and YYNGEE. The chain's CDR3 is CASSASGQEYATNEKLFF. The CDR3 DNA reads TGTGCCAGCAGTGCCTCCGGACAGGAGTACGCAACTAATGAAAAACTGTTTTTT.

The chain is built from TRBV19 and TRBJ1-1, with 7 bases lining up with TRBD1. The CDR3 has 14 amino acids. Losses at the gene ends were 6 bases for V and 4 bases for J; bases not matched to a gene: 8. Germline V CDR1 and CDR2: LNHDA, SQIVND (reference sequence). The CDR3 bases are TGTGCCAGTAGGACGACAGGGAAGGGCACTGAAGCTTTCTTT. It codes for CASRTTGKGTEAFF.